These 22 T cell receptor beta chains share one sample of origin, sequenced in a study of cytomegalovirus exposure and HLA in healthy donors. Profiling relied on immunoSEQ multiplex PCR, and the TCRdb table lists in-frame clones only, not all of them. The sample lists 220,000 or so clones, over 75% occurring once. The sample comprised PBMCs. The receptors here all came from a woman between 18 and 29 years old in good health and CMV-seropositive.

This sequence joins TRBV19 and TRBJ2-1; 7 positions match TRBD2. J lost 8 bases, V lost 2 bases, and 9 bases had no gene match. Germline V gene data show CDR1 as LNHDA and CDR2 as SQIVND (reference sequence). CDR3 length equals 15 residues. CDR3 in amino acids: CASSILAEGSDEQFF. The CDR3 nucleotides read TGTGCCAGTAGTATACTAGCGGAGGGATCCGATGAGCAGTTCTTC. Supplemented by reference TRBV19 and TRBJ2-1, the full variable domain reads DGGITQSPKYLFRKEGQNVTLSCEQNLNHDAMYWYRQDPGQGLRLIYYSQIVNDFQKGDIAEGYSVSREKKESFPLTVTSAQKNPTAFYLCASSILAEGSDEQFFGPGTRLTVL.

In regard to this clone: One junction end does not reproduce the germline sequence, and a read error may be involved. This CDR3 is CSIRDTWTYGQYF. The CDR3 DNA follows: TGCAGTATCCGAGACACCTGGACTTACGGGCAGTACTTC. The rearrangement links TRBV29-1 to TRBJ2-7; a weak D match, TRBD2 (5 bases). This CDR3 has 13 residues. CDR1 SQVTM and CDR2 ANQGSEA come from the germline V gene.

The gene calls are TRBV18 and TRBJ1-1; no clear D gene. CDR3 size: 15 residues. Germline values: CDR1 KGHSH, CDR2 LQKENI. V lost 0 bases and J 5 bases, leaving 13 bases between the germline ends. The CDR3 region has the DNA TGTGCCAGCTCACCACCGTCTGCCCCGGGGACTGAAGCTTTCTTT. The encoded protein is CASSPPSAPGTEAFF.

The chain uses TRBV7-6 and TRBJ1-3, with D possibly TRBD1 on 6 matching bases. The ends were cut back, 1 base at V and 2 bases at J, with 15 bases in the middle. Germline CDR1 is SGHVS and CDR2 is FNYEAQ. The CDR3 length is 17 residues. CDR3 residues: CASSLGPYRVAGNTIYF. DNA of the CDR3: TGTGCCAGCAGCTTAGGACCGTACAGGGTAGCTGGAAACACCATATATTTT.

The rearrangement uses TRBV30 and TRBJ1-1; the D is unclear. V gave up 4 bases and J gave up 9 bases, with 12 bases separating them. This CDR3 is 11 amino acids long. Germline V CDR1 and CDR2: GTSNPN, SVGIG (reference sequence). CDR3 protein: CAWNDRDQAFF. Written as DNA, the CDR3 is TGTGCCTGGAATGACCGGGATCAAGCTTTCTTT.

The rearrangement links TRBV5-1 to TRBJ1-2, with unresolved D. From germline, CDR1 is SGHRS and CDR2 YFSETQ. This CDR3 is built from 11 residues. V was trimmed by 5 bases and J by 6 bases, leaving 8 bases between them. This chain's CDR3 is CASRGRDGYTF. The CDR3 coding sequence is TGCGCCAGCAGGGGGAGAGATGGCTACACCTTC.

The chain joins TRBV6-6 to TRBJ1-3, with TRBD1 matching 7 bases. With V trimmed by 5 bases and J by 0 bases, 7 bases remained unmatched. Looked up from germline, CDR1 is MNHNY and CDR2 is SVGAGI (reference sequence). This CDR3 has 16 amino acids. The CDR3: CASSPPGQLSGNTIYF. The CDR3 DNA follows: TGTGCCAGCAGTCCCCCGGGACAGCTCTCTGGAAACACCATATATTTT.

The rearrangement uses TRBV6-5 and TRBJ1-5, with D maybe TRBD1 (6 bases). CDR3 size: 15 residues. Germline-derived CDR1 and CDR2 are MNHEY and SVGAGI. V shed 6 bases and J shed 8 bases, with 20 bases lying between them. CDR3 protein: CASSRTGTTYEPQHF. The CDR3 DNA is TGTGCCAGCAGCCGAACCGGGACAACCTATGAGCCCCAGCATTTT.

CDR3 nucleotide sequence: TGTGCCAGCAGTTTTAAGGGGTACGAGCAGTACTTC. It encodes CASSFKGYEQYF. The chain recombines TRBV27 with TRBJ2-7, with TRBD1 as a possible D gene (5 bases). Trimming took off 3 bases at V and 4 bases at J, with 7 bases between the two ends. Germline V gives CDR1 MNHEY, CDR2 SMNVEV (reference sequence). The CDR3 contains 12 residues.

The chain combines TRBV9 with TRBJ2-2, with a possible D match to TRBD1 (6 bases). Germline CDR1 SGDLS, CDR2 YYNGEE. V gave up 3 bases and J gave up 4 bases, with 16 bases separating them. CDR3 size: 16 residues. CDR3 amino acids: CASSADRIESTGELFF. CDR3 DNA sequence: TGTGCCAGCAGCGCCGACAGGATCGAGAGCACCGGGGAGCTGTTTTTT.

The chain carries TRBV9 and TRBJ1-4; TRBD1 agrees at 11 bases. Unmatched junction bases numbered 2, after V lost 0 bases and J lost 7 bases. The CDR3 extends over 15 amino acids. The germline V gene has CDR1 SGDLS and CDR2 YYNGEE. The CDR3 region has the DNA TGTGCCAGCAGCGTAGGGGGGACAGGGGGTGAAAAACTGTTTTTT. Translation: CASSVGGTGGEKLFF.

CDR3 in amino acids: CASSRGGWVEKLFF. CDR3 nucleotides: TGTGCCAGCAGTCGGGGGGGTTGGGTTGAAAAACTGTTTTTT. This rearrangement joins TRBV27 to TRBJ1-4; a possible D gene is TRBD1 (5 bases). The CDR3 is 14 residues long. The V end lost 5 bases, the J end lost 7 bases, and 14 bases lay between the germline ends. Germline V gives CDR1 MNHEY, CDR2 SMNVEV (reference sequence). The entire variable domain, with the rest obtained from reference TRBV27 and TRBJ1-4, is as follows: EAQVTQNPRYLITVTGKKLTVTCSQNMNHEYMSWYRQDPGLGLRQIYYSMNVEVTDKGDVPEGYKVSRKEKRNFPLILESPSPNQTSLYFCASSRGGWVEKLFFGSGTQLSVL.

The chain combines TRBV29-1 with TRBJ2-7; 10 bases line up with TRBD1. The germline gives CDR1 SQVTM, CDR2 ANQGSEA. The CDR3 is 12 residues long. J gave up 3 bases and V 7 bases, and 3 bases lay outside the gene matches. The CDR3 DNA reads as TGCAGCGCCCGGGACAGGGGCTACGAGCAGTACTTC. Translated: CSARDRGYEQYF.

The genes are TRBV6-1 and TRBJ2-7; perhaps TRBD2 as D (6 bases). CDR1 and CDR2 from the germline V gene are MNHNS and SASEGT. The V gene lost 5 bases and the J gene lost 3 bases, with 8 bases spanning the gap. This CDR3 is 12 amino acids long. The CDR3 is CASSRGSYEQYF. In nucleotides, the CDR3 is TGTGCCAGCAGTCGGGGGAGCTACGAGCAGTACTTC.

J is TRBJ2-5 and V is TRBV2; 9 positions agree with TRBD2. After removal of 6 bases from V and 5 bases from J, the junction contained 1 base not matched to a gene. The CDR3 is 12 residues long. CDR1 SNHLY and CDR2 FYNNEI come from the germline V gene. The CDR3 DNA reads as TGTGCCAGCAGGGCGGGAGGGGAGACCCAGTACTTC. This encodes CASRAGGETQYF.

V and J are TRBV29-1 and TRBJ2-1; TRBD2 agrees at 11 bases. This CDR3 spans 14 amino acids. The ends lost 5 bases at V and 6 bases at J; junction bases unmatched: 6. Germline CDR1 SQVTM, CDR2 ANQGSEA. The CDR3 nucleotides are TGCAGCGTTTCTACTAGCGGGGGTTCCAATGAGCAGTTCTTC. Protein: CSVSTSGGSNEQFF.

This chain uses TRBV6-5 with TRBJ1-1, with D perhaps TRBD1 (6 bases). Between the trimmed V and J ends, which lost 4 bases and 5 bases, there was a span of 8 bases. Germline V gene lookup returns CDR1 MNHEY and CDR2 SVGAGI. The CDR3 spans 12 residues. Written as DNA, the CDR3 is TGTGCCAGCAGTTTAACAGGGACTGAAGCTTTCTTT. As protein: CASSLTGTEAFF.

This rearrangement joins TRBV5-1 to TRBJ2-1; no firm D call. The CDR3 is 12 residues long. Germline V gives CDR1 SGHRS, CDR2 YFSETQ. V shed 0 bases and J shed 9 bases, with 7 bases lying between them. CDR3 coding DNA: TGCGCCAGCAGCTTGGTAAATTCTGAGCAGTTCTTC. It codes for CASSLVNSEQFF.

This sequence joins TRBV7-2 and TRBJ1-1, with a tentative D call TRBD1 (6 bases). CDR3 length: 14 amino acids. Germline V gene sequence: CDR1 SGHTA, CDR2 FQGNSA. The V gene lost 3 bases and the J gene lost 0 bases, with 8 bases spanning the gap. This chain's CDR3 is CASSFDRLNTEAFF. The CDR3 coding sequence is TGTGCCAGCAGCTTTGACAGGTTGAACACTGAAGCTTTCTTT.

The chain combines TRBV25-1 with TRBJ2-2; 7 bases are a match to TRBD1. Germline V gene lookup returns CDR1 MGHDK and CDR2 SYGVNS. CDR3 length: 16 residues. V dropped 4 bases and J dropped 2; count of bases not matched to a gene: 7. DNA for the CDR3: TGTGCCAGCAGTGGGCCCGGGACAGCAAACACCGGGGAGCTGTTTTTT. Translation gives CASSGPGTANTGELFF. The variable domain in full, completed from reference TRBV25-1 and TRBJ2-2, reads EADIYQTPRYLVIGTGKKITLECSQTMGHDKMYWYQQDPGMELHLIHYSYGVNSTEKGDLSSESTVSRIRTEHFPLTLESARPSHTSQYLCASSGPGTANTGELFFGEGSRLTVL.

On this clone: One junction end does not reproduce the germline sequence, and a read error may be involved. V is TRBV10-3 and J is TRBJ1-5; 9 positions agree with TRBD1. Germline CDR1 reads ENHRY; CDR2 reads SYGVKD. The CDR3 runs to 14 residues. CDR3 sequence reads: CAIGGGQGNQPQHF. The DNA for the CDR3 is TGTGCCATCGGGGGGGGACAGGGCAACCAGCCCCAGCATTTT.

The chain links TRBV28 to TRBJ2-5; TRBD1 matches at 9 bases. The CDR3 has 18 residues. From germline, CDR1 is MDHEN and CDR2 SYDVKM. V was clipped by 3 bases and J by 5 bases; unmatched bases: 16. The CDR3 loop reads CASSFPPFRDRVRETQYF. The CDR3 coding sequence is TGTGCCAGCAGTTTCCCCCCGTTTCGGGACAGGGTAAGGGAGACCCAGTACTTC. Based on the CDR3 plus reference TRBV28 and TRBJ2-5, the full variable domain is DVKVTQSSRYLVKRTGEKVFLECVQDMDHENMFWYRQDPGLGLRLIYFSYDVKMKEKGDIPEGYSVSREKKERFSLILESASTNQTSMYLCASSFPPFRDRVRETQYFGPGTRLLVL.